The present T cell receptor beta chain was sequenced within a study of early T cells in non-severe SARS-CoV-2 infection. Study in general: Sequencing was performed on bulk RNA from unsorted whole blood, leaving chains unpaired.

General study results and limits: Matching with VDJdb favored anti-spike CD8 responses (missing private and CD4 specificities).

Individual cDNA molecules were tagged with unique molecular identifiers. Using its own MiXCR run on the 5' RACE reads, TCRdb lists one record per CDR3 protein. The table includes 20,000 or so distinct CDR3 sequences, 4.5% to 6% detected once. Germline V gene lookup returns CDR1 MNHEY and CDR2 SVGAGI. The germline V and J ends were trimmed by 6 bases and 5 bases, with 13 bases remaining between them. The CDR3 covers 13 residues. Many counts were recorded for this clonotype. Its antigen is currently unknown. The sequence was collected from an adult who was a healthcare worker with PCR-confirmed SARS-CoV-2 infection or an uninfected control (not recorded which). The chain employs TRBV6-5 and TRBJ1-2; D is perhaps TRBD1 (6 bases). Material: whole blood, obtained at baseline. The CDR3 is CASSYRETYGYTF. The CDR3 coding sequence is TGTGCCAGCAGCTACAGGGAGACTTATGGCTACACCTTC.